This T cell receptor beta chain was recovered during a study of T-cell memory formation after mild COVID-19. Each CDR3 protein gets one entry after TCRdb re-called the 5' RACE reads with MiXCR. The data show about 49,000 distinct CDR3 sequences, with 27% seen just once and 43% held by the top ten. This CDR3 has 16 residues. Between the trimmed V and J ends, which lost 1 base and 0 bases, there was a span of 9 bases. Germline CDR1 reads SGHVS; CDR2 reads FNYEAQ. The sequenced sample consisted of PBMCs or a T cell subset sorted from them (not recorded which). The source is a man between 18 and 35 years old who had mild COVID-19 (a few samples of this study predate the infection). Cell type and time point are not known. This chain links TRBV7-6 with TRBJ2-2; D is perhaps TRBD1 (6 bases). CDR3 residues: CASSLVGGPNTGELFF. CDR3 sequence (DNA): TGTGCCAGCAGCTTAGTTGGGGGCCCGAACACCGGGGAGCTGTTTTTT.